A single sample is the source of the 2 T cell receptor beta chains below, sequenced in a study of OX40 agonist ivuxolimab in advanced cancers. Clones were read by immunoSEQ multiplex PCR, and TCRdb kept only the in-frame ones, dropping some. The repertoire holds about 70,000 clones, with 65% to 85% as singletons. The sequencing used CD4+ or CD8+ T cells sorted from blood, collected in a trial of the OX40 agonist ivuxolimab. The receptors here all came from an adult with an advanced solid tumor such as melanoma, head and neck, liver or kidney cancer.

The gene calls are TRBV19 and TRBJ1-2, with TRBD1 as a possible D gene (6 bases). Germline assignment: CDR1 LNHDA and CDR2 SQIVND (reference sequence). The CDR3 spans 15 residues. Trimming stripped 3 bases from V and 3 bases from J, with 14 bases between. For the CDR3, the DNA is TGTGCCAGTAGTATGGATACAGGGAGGGACTATGGCTACACCTTC. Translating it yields CASSMDTGRDYGYTF.

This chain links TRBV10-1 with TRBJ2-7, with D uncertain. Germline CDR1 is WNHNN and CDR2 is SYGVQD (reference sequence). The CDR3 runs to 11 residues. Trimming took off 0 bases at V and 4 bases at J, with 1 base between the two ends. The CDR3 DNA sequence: TGCGCCAGCAGTGAGTCTTACGAGCAGTACTTC. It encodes CASSESYEQYF.